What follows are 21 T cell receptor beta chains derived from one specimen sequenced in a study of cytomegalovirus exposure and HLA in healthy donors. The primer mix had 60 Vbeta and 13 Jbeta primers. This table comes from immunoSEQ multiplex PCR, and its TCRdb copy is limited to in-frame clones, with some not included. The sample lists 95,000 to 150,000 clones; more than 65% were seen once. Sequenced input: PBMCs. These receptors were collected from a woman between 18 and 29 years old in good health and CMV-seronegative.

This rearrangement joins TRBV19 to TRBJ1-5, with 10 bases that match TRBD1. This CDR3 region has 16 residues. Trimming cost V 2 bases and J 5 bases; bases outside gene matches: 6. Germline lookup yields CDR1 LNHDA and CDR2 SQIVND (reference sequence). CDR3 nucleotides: TGTGCCAGTAGTATACTCTCGGGACAGGGGTATCAGCCCCAGCATTTT. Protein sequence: CASSILSGQGYQPQHF.

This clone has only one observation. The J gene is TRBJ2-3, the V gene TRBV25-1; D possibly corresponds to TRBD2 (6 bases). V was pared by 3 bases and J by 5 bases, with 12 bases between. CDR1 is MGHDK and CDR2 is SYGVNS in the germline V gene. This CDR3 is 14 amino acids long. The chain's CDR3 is CASSDSGWGDTQYF. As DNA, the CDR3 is TGTGCCAGCAGTGATAGCGGATGGGGAGATACGCAGTATTTT.

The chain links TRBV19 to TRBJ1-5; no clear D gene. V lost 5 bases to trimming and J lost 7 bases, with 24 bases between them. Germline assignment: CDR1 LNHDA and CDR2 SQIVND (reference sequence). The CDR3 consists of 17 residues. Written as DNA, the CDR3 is TGTGCCAGTAGTGCGTCGGTCAGGTCTTCTTCGGGACAGCCCCAGCATTTT. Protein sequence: CASSASVRSSSGQPQHF.

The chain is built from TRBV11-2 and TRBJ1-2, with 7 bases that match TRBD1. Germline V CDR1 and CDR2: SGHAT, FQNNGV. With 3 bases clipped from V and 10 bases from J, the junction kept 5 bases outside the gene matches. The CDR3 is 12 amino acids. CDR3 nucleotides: TGTGCCAGCAGCTTTGGGGGGACAGACTACACCTTC. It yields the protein CASSFGGTDYTF. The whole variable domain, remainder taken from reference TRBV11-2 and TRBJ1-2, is EAGVAQSPRYKIIEKRQSVAFWCNPISGHATLYWYQQILGQGPKLLIQFQNNGVVDDSQLPKDRFSAERLKGVDSTLKIQPAKLEDSAVYLCASSFGGTDYTFGSGTRLTVV.

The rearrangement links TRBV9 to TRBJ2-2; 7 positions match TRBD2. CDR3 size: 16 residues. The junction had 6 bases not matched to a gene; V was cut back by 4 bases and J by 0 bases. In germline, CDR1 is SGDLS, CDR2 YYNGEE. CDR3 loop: CASSPQTSSNTGELFF. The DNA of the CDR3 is TGTGCCAGCAGCCCCCAGACTAGCTCGAACACCGGGGAGCTGTTTTTT. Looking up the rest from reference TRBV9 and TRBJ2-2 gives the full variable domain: DSGVTQTPKHLITATGQRVTLRCSPRSGDLSVYWYQQSLDQGLQFLIQYYNGEERAKGNILERFSAQQFPDLHSELNLSSLELGDSALYFCASSPQTSSNTGELFFGEGSRLTVL.

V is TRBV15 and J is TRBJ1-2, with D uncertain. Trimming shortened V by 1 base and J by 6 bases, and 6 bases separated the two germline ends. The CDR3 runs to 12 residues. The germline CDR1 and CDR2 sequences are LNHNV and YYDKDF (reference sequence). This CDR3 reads CATSRGPNGYTF. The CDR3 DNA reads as TGTGCCACCAGCAGAGGTCCAAATGGCTACACCTTC.

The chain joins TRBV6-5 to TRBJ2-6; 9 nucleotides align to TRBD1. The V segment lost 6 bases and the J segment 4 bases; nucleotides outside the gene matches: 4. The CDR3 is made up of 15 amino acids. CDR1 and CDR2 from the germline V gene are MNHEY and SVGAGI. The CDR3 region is CASREQGAGANVLTF. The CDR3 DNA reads TGTGCCAGCAGGGAACAGGGGGCAGGGGCCAACGTCCTGACTTTC.

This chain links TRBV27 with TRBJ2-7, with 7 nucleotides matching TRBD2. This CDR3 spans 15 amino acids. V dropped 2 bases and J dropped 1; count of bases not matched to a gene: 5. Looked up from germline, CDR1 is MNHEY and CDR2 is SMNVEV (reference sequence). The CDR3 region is CASSLVWRGSYEQYF. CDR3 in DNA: TGTGCCAGCAGTTTAGTGTGGCGGGGGTCCTACGAGCAGTACTTC.

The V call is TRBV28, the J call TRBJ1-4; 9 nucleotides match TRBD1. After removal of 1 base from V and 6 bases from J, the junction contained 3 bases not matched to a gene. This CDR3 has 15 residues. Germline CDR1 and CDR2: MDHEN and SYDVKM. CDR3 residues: CASSLSDRGYEKLFF. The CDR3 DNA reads TGTGCCAGCAGTTTATCTGACAGGGGGTATGAAAAACTGTTTTTT.

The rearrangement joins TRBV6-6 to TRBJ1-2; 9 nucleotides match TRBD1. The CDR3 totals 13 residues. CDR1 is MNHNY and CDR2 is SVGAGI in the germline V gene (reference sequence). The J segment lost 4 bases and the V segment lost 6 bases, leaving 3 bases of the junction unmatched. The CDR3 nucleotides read TGTGCCAGCAGGGACAGGGGATTCTATGGCTACACCTTC. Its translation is CASRDRGFYGYTF.

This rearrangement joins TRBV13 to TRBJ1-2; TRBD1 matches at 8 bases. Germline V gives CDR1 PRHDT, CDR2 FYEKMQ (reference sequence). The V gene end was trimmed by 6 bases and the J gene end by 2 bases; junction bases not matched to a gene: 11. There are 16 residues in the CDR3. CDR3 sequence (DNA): TGTGCCAGCAGTTTACGCGGACAGGGAAGGAACTATGGCTACACCTTC. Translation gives CASSLRGQGRNYGYTF.

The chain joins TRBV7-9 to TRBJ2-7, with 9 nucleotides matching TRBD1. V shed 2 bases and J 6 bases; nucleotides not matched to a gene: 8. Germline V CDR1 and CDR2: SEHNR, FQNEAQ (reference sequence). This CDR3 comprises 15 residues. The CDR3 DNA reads TGTGCCAGCAGCTTAATGGGACAGGGTGCAGGCGAGCAGTACTTC. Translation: CASSLMGQGAGEQYF.

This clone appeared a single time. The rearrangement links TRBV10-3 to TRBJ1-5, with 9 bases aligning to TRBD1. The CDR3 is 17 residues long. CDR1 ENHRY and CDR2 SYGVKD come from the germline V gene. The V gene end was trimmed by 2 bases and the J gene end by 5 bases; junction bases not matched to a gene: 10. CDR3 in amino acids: CAISEATGTGFDQPQHF. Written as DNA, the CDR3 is TGTGCCATCAGTGAGGCAACCGGGACAGGGTTTGATCAGCCCCAGCATTTT.

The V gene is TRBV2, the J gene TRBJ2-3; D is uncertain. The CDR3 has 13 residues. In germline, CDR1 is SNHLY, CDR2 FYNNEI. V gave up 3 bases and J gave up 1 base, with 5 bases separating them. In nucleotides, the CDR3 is TGTGCCAGCAGTGACCCTGGCACAGATACGCAGTATTTT. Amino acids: CASSDPGTDTQYF.

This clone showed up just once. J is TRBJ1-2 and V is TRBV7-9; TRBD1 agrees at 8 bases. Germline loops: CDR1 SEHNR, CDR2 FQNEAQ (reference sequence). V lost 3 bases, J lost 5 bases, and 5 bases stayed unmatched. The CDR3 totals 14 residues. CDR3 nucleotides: TGTGCCAGCAGCTTCGACGGGACAGGATATGGCTACACCTTC. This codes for CASSFDGTGYGYTF.

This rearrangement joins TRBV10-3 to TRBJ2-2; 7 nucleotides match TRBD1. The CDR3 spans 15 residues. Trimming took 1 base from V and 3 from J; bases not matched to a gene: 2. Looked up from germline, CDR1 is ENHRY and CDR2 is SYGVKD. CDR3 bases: TGTGCCATCAGTGAGTTCCAGGGGGACACCGGGGAGCTGTTTTTT. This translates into CAISEFQGDTGELFF.

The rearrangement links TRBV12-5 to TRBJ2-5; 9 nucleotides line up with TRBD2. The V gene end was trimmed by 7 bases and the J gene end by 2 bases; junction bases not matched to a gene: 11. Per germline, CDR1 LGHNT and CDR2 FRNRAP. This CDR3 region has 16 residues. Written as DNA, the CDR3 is TGTGCTAGTGCTCCTGGGGGACTAGCAATGCAAGAGACCCAGTACTTC. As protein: CASAPGGLAMQETQYF.

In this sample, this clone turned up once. This chain's CDR3 is CASSPQGAEQFF. In DNA form, the CDR3 reads TGTGCCAGCAGTCCTCAGGGTGCTGAGCAGTTCTTC. The chain links TRBV27 to TRBJ2-1; tentatively, D is TRBD1 (5 bases). Trimming removed 5 bases at V and 9 bases at J, with 11 bases between. Germline CDR1 is MNHEY and CDR2 is SMNVEV (reference sequence). The CDR3 spans 12 residues.

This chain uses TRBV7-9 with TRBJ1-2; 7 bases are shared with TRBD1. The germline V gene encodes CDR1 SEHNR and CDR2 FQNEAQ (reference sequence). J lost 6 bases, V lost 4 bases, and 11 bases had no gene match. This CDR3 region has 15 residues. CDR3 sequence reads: CASSWDDRAGDGYTF. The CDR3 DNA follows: TGTGCCAGCAGCTGGGACGACAGGGCGGGCGATGGCTACACCTTC. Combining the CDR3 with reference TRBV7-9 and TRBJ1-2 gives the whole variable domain DTGVSQNPRHKITKRGQNVTFRCDPISEHNRLYWYRQTLGQGPEFLTYFQNEAQLEKSRLLSDRFSAERPKGSFSTLEIQRTEQGDSAMYLCASSWDDRAGDGYTFGSGTRLTVV.

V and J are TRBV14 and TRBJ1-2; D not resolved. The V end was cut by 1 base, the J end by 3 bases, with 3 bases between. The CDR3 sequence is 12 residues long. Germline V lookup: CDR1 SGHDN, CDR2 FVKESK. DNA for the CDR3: TGTGCCAGCAGCCAAGCGTACTATGGCTACACCTTC. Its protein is CASSQAYYGYTF.

The CDR3 region is CASTPTGGLSAPSYSNQPQHF. The CDR3 region has the DNA TGCGCCAGCACCCCTACAGGGGGCCTCTCCGCCCCATCCTATAGCAATCAGCCCCAGCATTTT. J is TRBJ1-5 and V is TRBV10-1; 9 nucleotides align to TRBD1. The V segment lost 7 bases and the J segment 0 bases; nucleotides outside the gene matches: 22. The CDR3 runs 21 residues. CDR1 is WNHNN and CDR2 is SYGVQD in the germline V gene (reference sequence).